This T cell receptor beta chain came from a study of blood T cell repertoires in COVID-19. As handled by the study authors: From reference gene primer amplification, estimates of nucleated cell counts were derived. Data came from immunoSEQ multiplex PCR; TCRdb stores just in-frame clones and leaves some out. V, J and clone size are those of that table, while D and trimming were read from the DNA. The profile covers 150,000 to 200,000 clones, with roughly four fifths appearing a single time and roughly 5% taken by the ten largest. Germline values: CDR1 SGHTA, CDR2 FQGNSA. The CDR3 runs 17 residues. Unmatched junction bases numbered 4, after V lost 4 bases and J lost 2 bases.

Material: peripheral blood. The clonotype comes from a woman aged 25 to 39 with acute or convalescent COVID-19. The chain is built from TRBV7-2 and TRBJ2-1; 14 positions agree with TRBD2. The DNA for the CDR3 is TGTGCCAGCAGCTCAAGGGGACTAGCGGGAGCCTACAATGAGCAGTTCTTC. It specifies CASSSRGLAGAYNEQFF.